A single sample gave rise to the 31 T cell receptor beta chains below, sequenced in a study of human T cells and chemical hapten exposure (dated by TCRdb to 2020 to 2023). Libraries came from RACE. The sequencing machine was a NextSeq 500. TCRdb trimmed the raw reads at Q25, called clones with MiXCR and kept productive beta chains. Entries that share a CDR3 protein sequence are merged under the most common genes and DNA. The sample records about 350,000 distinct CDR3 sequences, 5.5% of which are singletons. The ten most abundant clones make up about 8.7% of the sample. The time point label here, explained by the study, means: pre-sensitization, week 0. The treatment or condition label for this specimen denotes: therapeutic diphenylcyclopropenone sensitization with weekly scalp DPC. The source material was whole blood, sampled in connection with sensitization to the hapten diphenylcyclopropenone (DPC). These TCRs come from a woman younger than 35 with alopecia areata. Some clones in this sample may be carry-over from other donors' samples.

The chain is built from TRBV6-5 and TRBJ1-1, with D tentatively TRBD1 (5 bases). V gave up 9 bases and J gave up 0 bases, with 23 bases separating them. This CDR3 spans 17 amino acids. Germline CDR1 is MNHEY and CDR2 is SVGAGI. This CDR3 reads CARPSTRRDVMNTEAFF. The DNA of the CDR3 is TGTGCCAGACCTTCCACCCGCAGGGACGTGATGAACACTGAAGCTTTCTTT.

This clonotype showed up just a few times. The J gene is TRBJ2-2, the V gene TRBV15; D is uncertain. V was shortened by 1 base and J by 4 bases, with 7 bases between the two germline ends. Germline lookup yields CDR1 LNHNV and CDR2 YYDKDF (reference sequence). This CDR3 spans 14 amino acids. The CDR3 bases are TGTGCCACCAGCAGAGGTAGAGCCACCGGGGAGCTGTTTTTT. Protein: CATSRGRATGELFF.

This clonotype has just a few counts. The CDR3 reads CASSQVRSDSPLHF. The CDR3 nucleotides are TGTGCCAGCAGCCAAGTAAGGTCAGATTCACCCCTCCACTTT. The rearrangement links TRBV3-1 to TRBJ1-6; D unclear. The CDR3 has 14 residues. V was trimmed by 1 base and J by 8 bases, leaving 9 bases between them. The germline V gene has CDR1 LGHDT and CDR2 YNNKEL (reference sequence).

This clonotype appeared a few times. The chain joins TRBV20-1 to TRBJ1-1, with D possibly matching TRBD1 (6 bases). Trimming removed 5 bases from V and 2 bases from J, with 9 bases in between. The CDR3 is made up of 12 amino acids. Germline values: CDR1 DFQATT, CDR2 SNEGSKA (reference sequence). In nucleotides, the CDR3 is TGCAGTGCTTTGGACAGCAACACTGAAGCTTTCTTT. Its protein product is CSALDSNTEAFF.

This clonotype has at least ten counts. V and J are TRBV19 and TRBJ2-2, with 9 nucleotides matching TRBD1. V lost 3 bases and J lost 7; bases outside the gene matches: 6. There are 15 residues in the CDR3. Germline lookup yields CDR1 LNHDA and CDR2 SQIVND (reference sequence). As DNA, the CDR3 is TGTGCCAGTAGTATGAGGGGACAGGGCTACGGGGAGCTGTTTTTT. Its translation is CASSMRGQGYGELFF.

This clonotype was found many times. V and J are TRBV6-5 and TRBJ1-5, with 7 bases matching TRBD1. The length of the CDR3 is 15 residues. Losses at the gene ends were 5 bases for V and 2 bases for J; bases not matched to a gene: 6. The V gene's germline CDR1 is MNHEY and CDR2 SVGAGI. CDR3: CASSRGGQGNQPQHF. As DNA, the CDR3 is TGTGCCAGCAGTCGAGGGGGCCAGGGCAATCAGCCCCAGCATTTT.

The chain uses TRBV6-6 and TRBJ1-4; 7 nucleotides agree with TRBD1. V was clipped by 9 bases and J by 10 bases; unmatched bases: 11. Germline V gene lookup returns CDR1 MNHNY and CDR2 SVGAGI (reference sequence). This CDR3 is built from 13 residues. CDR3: CASSRGNVGKLFF. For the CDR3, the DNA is TGTGCCAGTTCCAGGGGGAACGTCGGAAAACTGTTTTTT.

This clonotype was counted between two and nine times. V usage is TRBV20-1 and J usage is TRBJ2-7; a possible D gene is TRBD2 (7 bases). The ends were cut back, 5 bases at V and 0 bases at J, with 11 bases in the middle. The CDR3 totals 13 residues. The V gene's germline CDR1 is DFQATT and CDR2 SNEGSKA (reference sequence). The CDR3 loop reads CSAWEGGSYEQYF. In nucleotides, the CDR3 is TGCAGTGCTTGGGAGGGGGGCTCCTACGAGCAGTACTTC.

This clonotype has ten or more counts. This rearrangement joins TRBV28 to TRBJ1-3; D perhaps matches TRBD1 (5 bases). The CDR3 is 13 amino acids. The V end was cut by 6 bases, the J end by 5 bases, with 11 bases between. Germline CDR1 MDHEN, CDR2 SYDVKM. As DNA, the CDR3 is TGTGCCAGCAGCCCTCCGGACAGAAACACCATATATTTT. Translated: CASSPPDRNTIYF.

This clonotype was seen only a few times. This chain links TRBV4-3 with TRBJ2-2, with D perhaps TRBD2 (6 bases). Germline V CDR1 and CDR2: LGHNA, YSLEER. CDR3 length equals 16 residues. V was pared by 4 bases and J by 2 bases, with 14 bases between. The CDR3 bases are TGCGCCAGCAGCCGCCATCCGGGGGACAACACCGGGGAGCTGTTTTTT. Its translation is CASSRHPGDNTGELFF.

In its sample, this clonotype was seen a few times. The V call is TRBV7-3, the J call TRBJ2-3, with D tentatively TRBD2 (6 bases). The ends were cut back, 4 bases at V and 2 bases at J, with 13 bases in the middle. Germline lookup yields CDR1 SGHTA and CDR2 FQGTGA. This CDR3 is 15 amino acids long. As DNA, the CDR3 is TGTGCCAGCAGCTCCGGGACTCACCCCACAGATACGCAGTATTTT. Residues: CASSSGTHPTDTQYF.

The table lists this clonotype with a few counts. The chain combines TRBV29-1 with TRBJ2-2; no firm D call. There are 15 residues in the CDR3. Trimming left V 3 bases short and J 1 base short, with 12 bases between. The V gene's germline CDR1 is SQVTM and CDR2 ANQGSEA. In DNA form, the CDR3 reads TGCAGCGTTGAGGAGCAGAACCTGAACACCGGGGAGCTGTTTTTT. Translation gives CSVEEQNLNTGELFF.

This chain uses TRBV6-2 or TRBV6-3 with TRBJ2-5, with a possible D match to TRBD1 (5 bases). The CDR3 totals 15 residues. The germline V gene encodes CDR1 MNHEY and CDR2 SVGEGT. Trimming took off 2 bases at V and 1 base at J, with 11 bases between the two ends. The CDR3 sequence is CASSYITGLQETQYF. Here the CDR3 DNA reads TGTGCCAGCAGTTACATTACAGGTCTCCAAGAGACCCAGTACTTC.

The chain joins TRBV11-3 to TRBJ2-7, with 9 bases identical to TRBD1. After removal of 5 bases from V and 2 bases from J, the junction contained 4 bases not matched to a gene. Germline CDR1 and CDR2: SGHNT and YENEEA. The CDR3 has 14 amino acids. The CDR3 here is CASSKGQGAYEQYF. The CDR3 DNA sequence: TGTGCCAGCAGCAAGGGACAGGGAGCCTACGAGCAGTACTTC.

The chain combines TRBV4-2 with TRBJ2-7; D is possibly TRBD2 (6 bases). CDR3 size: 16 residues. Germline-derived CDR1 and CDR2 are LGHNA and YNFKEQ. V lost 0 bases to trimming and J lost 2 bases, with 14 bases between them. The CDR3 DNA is TGTGCCAGCAGCCAAGAAGGCGGGGCAGCCGCCTACGAGCAGTACTTC. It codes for CASSQEGGAAAYEQYF.

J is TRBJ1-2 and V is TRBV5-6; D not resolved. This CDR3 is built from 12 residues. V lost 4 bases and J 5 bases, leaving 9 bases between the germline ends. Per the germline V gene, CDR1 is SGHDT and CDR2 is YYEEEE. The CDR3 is CASSLQVYGYTF. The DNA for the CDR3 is TGTGCCAGCAGCCTGCAGGTATATGGCTACACCTTC.

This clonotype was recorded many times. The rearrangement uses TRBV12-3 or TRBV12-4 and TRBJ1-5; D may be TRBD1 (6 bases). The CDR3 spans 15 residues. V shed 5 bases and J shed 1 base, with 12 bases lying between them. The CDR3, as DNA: TGTGCCAGCAGTCCAGGGACACGGAGCAATCAGCCCCAGCATTTT. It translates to CASSPGTRSNQPQHF.

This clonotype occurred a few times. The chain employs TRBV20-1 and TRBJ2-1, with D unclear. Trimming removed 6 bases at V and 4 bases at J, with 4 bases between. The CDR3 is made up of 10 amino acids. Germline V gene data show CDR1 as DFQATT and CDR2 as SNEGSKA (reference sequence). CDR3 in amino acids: CSAFYNEQFF. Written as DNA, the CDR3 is TGCAGTGCCTTTTACAATGAGCAGTTCTTC.

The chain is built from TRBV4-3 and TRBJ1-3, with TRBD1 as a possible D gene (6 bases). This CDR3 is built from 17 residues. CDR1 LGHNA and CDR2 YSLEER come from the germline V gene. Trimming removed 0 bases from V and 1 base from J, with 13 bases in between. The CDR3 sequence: CASSQDFGQHSGNTIYF. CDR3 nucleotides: TGCGCCAGCAGCCAAGATTTTGGACAGCATTCTGGAAACACCATATATTTT.

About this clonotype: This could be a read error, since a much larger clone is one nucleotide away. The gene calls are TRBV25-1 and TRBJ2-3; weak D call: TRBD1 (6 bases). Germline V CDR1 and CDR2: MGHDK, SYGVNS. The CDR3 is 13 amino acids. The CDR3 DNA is TGTGCCAGCAGGGCGACAGGCACAGATACGCTGTATTTT. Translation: CASRATGTDTLYF.

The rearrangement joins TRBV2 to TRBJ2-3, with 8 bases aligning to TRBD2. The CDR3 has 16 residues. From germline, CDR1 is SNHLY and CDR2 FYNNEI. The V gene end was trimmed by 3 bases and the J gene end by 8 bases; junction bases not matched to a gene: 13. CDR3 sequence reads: CASSDEPAGAYVTQYF. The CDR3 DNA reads TGTGCCAGCAGTGATGAGCCAGCGGGGGCCTATGTTACGCAGTATTTT.

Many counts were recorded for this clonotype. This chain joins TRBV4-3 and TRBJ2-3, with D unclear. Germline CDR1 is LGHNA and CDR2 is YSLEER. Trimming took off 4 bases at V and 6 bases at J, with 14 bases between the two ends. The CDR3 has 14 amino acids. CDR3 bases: TGCGCCAGCAGCCGGACCCTAGTGGCGGATACGCAGTATTTT. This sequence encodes CASSRTLVADTQYF.

This CDR3 is CASSSRGGTGANVLTF. The DNA for the CDR3 is TGCGCCAGCAGCTCCCGGGGGGGCACTGGGGCCAACGTCCTGACTTTC. This chain uses TRBV5-1 with TRBJ2-6; 8 positions agree with TRBD2. This CDR3 has 16 amino acids. Per germline, CDR1 SGHRS and CDR2 YFSETQ. With V trimmed by 3 bases and J by 2 bases, 4 bases remained unmatched.

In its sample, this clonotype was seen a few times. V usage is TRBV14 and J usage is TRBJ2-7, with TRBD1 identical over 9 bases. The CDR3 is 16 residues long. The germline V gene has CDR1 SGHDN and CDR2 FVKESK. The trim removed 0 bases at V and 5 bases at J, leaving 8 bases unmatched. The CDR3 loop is CASSQDLGQGLHEQYF. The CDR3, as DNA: TGTGCCAGCAGCCAAGATTTGGGACAGGGTTTGCACGAGCAGTACTTC.

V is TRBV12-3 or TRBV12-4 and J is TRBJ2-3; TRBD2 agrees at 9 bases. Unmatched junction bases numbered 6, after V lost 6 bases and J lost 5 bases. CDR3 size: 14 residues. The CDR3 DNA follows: TGTGCCAGCAGGAAAAATAGCGGGGGAGATACGCAGTATTTT. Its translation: CASRKNSGGDTQYF.

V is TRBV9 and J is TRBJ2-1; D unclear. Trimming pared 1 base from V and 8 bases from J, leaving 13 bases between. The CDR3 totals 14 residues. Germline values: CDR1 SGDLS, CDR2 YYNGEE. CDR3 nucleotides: TGTGCCAGCAGCGTACTTGGTAGCTCCCATGAGCAGTTCTTC. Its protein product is CASSVLGSSHEQFF.

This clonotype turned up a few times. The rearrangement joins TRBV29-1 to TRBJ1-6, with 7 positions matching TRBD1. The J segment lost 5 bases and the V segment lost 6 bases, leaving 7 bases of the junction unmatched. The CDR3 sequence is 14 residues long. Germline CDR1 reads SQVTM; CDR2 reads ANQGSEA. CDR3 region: CSVKGQEDNSPLHF. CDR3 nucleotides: TGCAGCGTGAAAGGACAGGAGGATAATTCACCCCTCCACTTT.

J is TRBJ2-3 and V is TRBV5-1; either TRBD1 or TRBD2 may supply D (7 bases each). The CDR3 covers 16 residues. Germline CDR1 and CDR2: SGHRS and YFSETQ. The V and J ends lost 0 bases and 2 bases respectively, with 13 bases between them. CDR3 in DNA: TGCGCCAGCAGCTTGGGAGCGGGACAGTCCACAGATACGCAGTATTTT. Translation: CASSLGAGQSTDTQYF.

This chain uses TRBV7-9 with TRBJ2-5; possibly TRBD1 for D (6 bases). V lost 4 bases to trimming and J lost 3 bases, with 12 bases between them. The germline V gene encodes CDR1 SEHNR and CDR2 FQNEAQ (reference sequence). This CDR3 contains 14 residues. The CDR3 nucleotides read TGTGCCAGCAGCTCCCCGGCAGGGGAAGAGACCCAGTACTTC. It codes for CASSSPAGEETQYF.

The CDR3 DNA is TGTGCCAGCAGTGGGCAGGGGGTCCGTCAGCCCCAGCATTTT. Protein product: CASSGQGVRQPQHF. The chain uses TRBV2 and TRBJ1-5; 7 bases map to TRBD1. The V and J ends lost 4 bases and 6 bases, in that order; junction bases with no gene match: 6. Germline CDR1 and CDR2: SNHLY and FYNNEI. The CDR3 is 14 residues long.

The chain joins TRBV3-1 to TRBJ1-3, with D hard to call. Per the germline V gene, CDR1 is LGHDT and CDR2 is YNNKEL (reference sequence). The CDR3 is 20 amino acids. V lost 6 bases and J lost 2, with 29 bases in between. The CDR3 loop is CASSLQGSGLLDGPGNTIYF. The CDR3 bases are TGTGCCAGCAGTCTTCAAGGCTCAGGACTTCTGGACGGGCCTGGAAACACCATATATTTT. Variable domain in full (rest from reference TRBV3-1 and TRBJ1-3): DTAVSQTPKYLVTQMGNDKSIKCEQNLGHDTMYWYKQDSKKFLKIMFSYNNKELIINETVPNRFSPKSPDKAHLNLHINSLELGDSAVYFCASSLQGSGLLDGPGNTIYFGEGSWLTVV.